This T cell receptor beta chain was sequenced during a study of T cells after yellow fever vaccination. Regarding the study as a whole: A minor fraction of clonotypes spanned both CD4 and CD8 compartments. Weaker overall, the secondary response nonetheless peaked faster (day 5 versus 15). Post-booster repertoires again held most primary-vaccination clones (approximately 96% CD4, over 80% CD8).

The CDR3 is 16 residues long. 5'RACE template switching generated TCR cDNA, adding a universal primer site and UMIs. Via MiXCR, TCRdb re-called the 5' RACE reads, giving one row per CDR3 protein. The sample includes 200,000 to 250,000 distinct CDR3 sequences, around 3.1% of them seen just once. In the case of this clonotype: Its antigen is unknown.

V and J are TRBV3-2 and TRBJ1-4; TRBD1 reflects the table's D call only, with no check against the DNA. TRBV3-2 represents a pseudogene. This TCR came from a man aged 18 to 29 who received the YFV17D yellow fever vaccine. The specimen comprised CD4+ T cells sorted from PBMCs, sampled 10 days after the yellow fever booster vaccination. The DNA for the CDR3 is TGTGCCAGCAGCCTAACCCAGGGGGCAACTAATGAAAAACTGTTTTTT. It encodes CASSLTQGATNEKLFF.